The 27 T cell receptor beta chains below were found in one sample sequenced in a study of T cell clusters in autoimmune cytopenias. Some 39,000 genome equivalents of blood DNA were amplified for TRB. Multiplex touch-down PCR amplified TRB using TRB-A and TRB-B pools in one tube. TCRdb re-called the multiplex PCR reads and shows each CDR3 protein once, DNA omitted. The sample has about 5,900 distinct CDR3 sequences; the top ten hold around 7.7%. Material: peripheral blood. The source of these receptors is a human donor with an autoimmune cytopenia or autoimmune hepatitis (not recorded which).

This clonotype is classed as medium-sized by frequency. The chain employs TRBV30 and TRBJ1-5; TCRdb picks TRBD1, but there is no DNA to check that call. This CDR3 has 13 amino acids. In germline, CDR1 is GTSNPN, CDR2 SVGIG (reference sequence). This chain's CDR3 is CAWSTGGNQPQHF.

The chain couples TRBV28 to TRBJ1-3. The CDR3 covers 15 residues. CDR1 and CDR2 (germline): MDHEN, SYDVKM. The chain's CDR3 is CASSLPQFSGNTIYF.

This clonotype is labeled medium-sized based on frequency. J is TRBJ2-5 and V is TRBV19; with no DNA, the TCRdb D assignment of TRBD2 cannot be verified. The length of the CDR3 is 15 residues. Germline V CDR1 and CDR2: LNHDA, SQIVND (reference sequence). This chain's CDR3 is CASSMTGGVGETQYF.

The chain recombines TRBV20-1 with TRBJ2-5; TCRdb's D gene call, TRBD1, goes unchecked for lack of DNA. The CDR3 totals 12 residues. CDR1 is DFQATT and CDR2 is SNEGSKA in the germline V gene (reference sequence). The CDR3 loop is CSASLGGATQYF.

Measured by frequency, this clonotype is medium-sized (0.01 to 0.1%). V is TRBV19 and J is TRBJ2-5; with no DNA, the TCRdb D assignment of TRBD1 cannot be verified. This CDR3 contains 15 residues. The germline CDR1 and CDR2 sequences are LNHDA and SQIVND (reference sequence). CDR3 residues: CASSITGTYQETQYF. Filled out from reference TRBV19 and TRBJ2-5, the complete variable domain reads DGGITQSPKYLFRKEGQNVTLSCEQNLNHDAMYWYRQDPGQGLRLIYYSQIVNDFQKGDIAEGYSVSREKKESFPLTVTSAQKNPTAFYLCASSITGTYQETQYFGPGTRLLVL.

Measured by frequency, this clonotype is medium-sized. CDR3 loop: CASSEVTASYEQYF. The chain uses TRBV6-1 and TRBJ2-7; TCRdb outputs TRBD1, but without DNA this stays unchecked. The V gene's germline CDR1 is MNHNS and CDR2 SASEGT. There are 14 residues in the CDR3.

This clonotype shows up as medium-sized by frequency. V and J are TRBV19 and TRBJ2-6; TCRdb designates TRBD1, a call that cannot be tested without DNA. Germline CDR1 LNHDA, CDR2 SQIVND (reference sequence). The CDR3 has 15 residues. This CDR3 is CASSIGGSGANVLTF. The full variable domain, in which reference TRBV19 and TRBJ2-6 provide the parts outside the CDR3, is DGGITQSPKYLFRKEGQNVTLSCEQNLNHDAMYWYRQDPGQGLRLIYYSQIVNDFQKGDIAEGYSVSREKKESFPLTVTSAQKNPTAFYLCASSIGGSGANVLTFGAGSRLTVL.

Judged by frequency, this clonotype is medium-sized (0.01 to 0.1%). The rearrangement uses TRBV27 and TRBJ2-2; TCRdb's D call, TRBD2, is unchecked because there is no DNA. The V gene's germline CDR1 is MNHEY and CDR2 SMNVEV (reference sequence). This CDR3 contains 15 residues. The CDR3 here is CASSSGLDGHLALFF.

The chain employs TRBV5-4 and TRBJ2-7; lacking DNA, the TRBD1 call made by TCRdb goes unchecked. The V gene's germline CDR1 is SGHNT and CDR2 YYREEE (reference sequence). CDR3 length: 15 amino acids. CDR3 in amino acids: CASNHGGWGSYEQYF.

Judged by frequency, this clonotype is medium-sized (0.01 to 0.1%). This chain joins TRBV6-2 or TRBV6-3 and TRBJ2-5; there is no DNA to check the TCRdb D call of TRBD1. The CDR3 length is 15 residues. CDR1 is MNHEY, CDR2 SVGEGT, per germline. The CDR3 here is CASSYSQGGGETQYF.

The gene calls are TRBV19 and TRBJ1-5. This CDR3 comprises 13 residues. Germline assignment: CDR1 LNHDA and CDR2 SQIVND (reference sequence). The CDR3 protein is CASRRAGKEPQHF.

The rearrangement links TRBV27 to TRBJ1-5. The CDR3 is 18 residues long. The germline V gene has CDR1 MNHEY and CDR2 SMNVEV (reference sequence). This CDR3 reads CASSPSHDRALFAQPQHF.

This clonotype shows up as medium-sized by frequency. CDR3 sequence: CASSFWGTGELFF. The rearrangement uses TRBV5-4 and TRBJ2-2. In germline, CDR1 is SGHNT, CDR2 YYREEE (reference sequence). The CDR3 is 13 amino acids.

V is TRBV14 and J is TRBJ2-5. The CDR3 runs to 15 residues. Germline lookup yields CDR1 SGHDN and CDR2 FVKESK. CDR3 sequence: CASSQDGWVGETQYF. Variable domain in full (rest from reference TRBV14 and TRBJ2-5): EAGVTQFPSHSVIEKGQTVTLRCDPISGHDNLYWYRRVMGKEIKFLLHFVKESKQDESGMPNNRFLAERTGGTYSTLKVQPAELEDSGVYFCASSQDGWVGETQYFGPGTRLLVL.

This clonotype is labeled medium-sized (0.01 to 0.1%) based on frequency. The rearrangement uses TRBV18 and TRBJ2-3; without DNA, the TCRdb call of TRBD1 cannot be checked. CDR1 is KGHSH and CDR2 is LQKENI in the germline V gene. The CDR3 is made up of 14 amino acids. The CDR3 region is CASSQTDTTDTQYF.

Here the CDR3 reads CASSILGAGIYNEQFF. The chain couples TRBV11-1 to TRBJ2-1; TCRdb's D call of TRBD1 is untestable without DNA. This CDR3 is built from 16 residues. The germline gives CDR1 SGHAT, CDR2 FQDESV (reference sequence).

This clonotype ranks as medium-sized in terms of frequency. This rearrangement joins TRBV13 to TRBJ2-3; TCRdb selects TRBD2, and the lack of DNA leaves this call unchecked. CDR1 and CDR2 from the germline V gene are PRHDT and FYEKMQ (reference sequence). The CDR3 runs 20 residues. CDR3 loop: CASSLRTSVFGGGAGDTQYF.

This clonotype is labeled medium-sized based on frequency. The CDR3 spells CASSSPARGNTEAFF. The chain employs TRBV13 and TRBJ1-1; the TRBD1 assignment by TCRdb is unverifiable without DNA. The CDR3 extends over 15 amino acids. Germline V CDR1 and CDR2: PRHDT, FYEKMQ (reference sequence).

By frequency, this clonotype is medium-sized. This chain uses TRBV15 with TRBJ2-7; the TRBD1 assignment by TCRdb is unverifiable without DNA. CDR1 is LNHNV, CDR2 YYDKDF, per germline (reference sequence). There are 15 residues in the CDR3. CDR3 in amino acids: CATSRAGTNSYEQYF.

V and J are TRBV18 and TRBJ2-5; TCRdb reports TRBD2, a call that lacks DNA to check it against. Germline CDR1 and CDR2: KGHSH and LQKENI. This CDR3 spans 20 amino acids. The CDR3 sequence is CASSPRILMRRGDYQETQYF.

This clonotype is medium-sized by frequency. The genes are TRBV6-1 and TRBJ1-6; absent DNA, TCRdb's TRBD1 call cannot be checked. CDR1 and CDR2 (germline): MNHNS, SASEGT. The CDR3 loop spans 15 amino acids. The CDR3 here is CASSTTGGFNSPLHF.

By frequency, this clonotype is medium-sized. V gene TRBV30 combines with J gene TRBJ2-1. The CDR3 consists of 14 residues. Germline V gene data show CDR1 as GTSNPN and CDR2 as SVGIG (reference sequence). The CDR3 spells CAWSTGYLYNEQFF.

The chain links TRBV6-4 to TRBJ2-3. The CDR3 runs 15 residues. Germline V gives CDR1 MRHNA, CDR2 SNTAGT. The CDR3 protein is CASSEMPSITDTQYF.

Measured by frequency, this clonotype is medium-sized. The chain uses TRBV19 and TRBJ2-1; TCRdb returns TRBD2, unconfirmable since there is no DNA. The CDR3 has 15 residues. CDR1 and CDR2 from the germline V gene are LNHDA and SQIVND (reference sequence). The CDR3 loop reads CASSSTSGSLDEQFF.

This clonotype is medium-sized by frequency. The V call is TRBV27, the J call TRBJ1-3; TCRdb calls TRBD1, which cannot be checked without DNA. Germline V CDR1 and CDR2: MNHEY, SMNVEV (reference sequence). This CDR3 is 15 amino acids long. This CDR3 reads CASSVDRDSGNTIYF.

Judged by frequency, this clonotype is medium-sized. V gene TRBV6-6 combines with J gene TRBJ2-3; TCRdb's D call, TRBD2, is unchecked because there is no DNA. The CDR3 totals 14 residues. In germline, CDR1 is MNHNY, CDR2 SVGAGI (reference sequence). CDR3: CASSPARAADTQYF.

This chain connects TRBV19 to TRBJ2-1; checking the TCRdb D call of TRBD1 is not possible without DNA. This CDR3 comprises 15 residues. Germline lookup yields CDR1 LNHDA and CDR2 SQIVND (reference sequence). The CDR3 loop reads CASSIAGPSYNEQFF.